This T cell receptor beta chain is from a study of blood T cells in healthy people across ages. Study-level information: About one barcoded beta molecule per two T cells came from capture by template switching.

This clonotype turned up a few times. Combining a sample-barcoded 5' primer with a J-beta primer mix, a second PCR ran for 7 to 11 cycles. Tags on each cDNA molecule came from a template-switch adaptor with 12 random nucleotides. Each CDR3 protein is one row after TCRdb ran MiXCR on the 5' RACE reads. The sample records around 970,000 distinct CDR3 sequences, roughly 47% being singletons. Trimming at V came to 6 bases and at J to 2 bases, leaving 10 bases not matched to a gene. The CDR3 length is 15 residues. Germline V lookup: CDR1 SGHTA, CDR2 FQGNSA. The sequenced sample was blood. The chain carries TRBV7-2 and TRBJ2-7; TRBD1 matches 7 bases. The source is a woman aged 60-75 years in good health. CDR3 bases: TGTGCCAGCAGGAGCTACAGAAGGGGGCCCTACGAGCAGTACTTC. Its translation is CASRSYRRGPYEQYF.